The 14 T cell receptor beta chains listed next were all sequenced from one sample in a study of cytomegalovirus exposure and HLA in healthy donors (dated by TCRdb to 2017 to 2019). The library was prepared using the immunoSEQ multiplex PCR assay. For the multiplex PCR, a mixture combining 60 forward primers for TCR Vbeta segments and 13 reverse primers for TCR Jbeta segments was used. This is the immuneACCESS table as TCRdb keeps it, with only in-frame sequences that have V and J called. A part of the clones is gone; compared with another copy, unresolved V genes explain less than half, and the rest is unexplained. Present in this sample are approximately 190,000 clones, roughly 85% of which were seen just once. Around 1.7% of the sample comes from the top ten. Sample: PBMCs. All receptors derive from a woman younger than 35 in good health and CMV-seronegative.

As to this clone: One end of the junction does not line up with germline, which may come from a read error. This chain connects TRBV19 to TRBJ2-4; D is possibly TRBD1 (6 bases). The CDR3 loop spans 12 amino acids. In germline, CDR1 is LNHDA, CDR2 SQIVND (reference sequence). The CDR3 here is CASSDRRDKIRF. The CDR3 DNA is TGTGCCAGTAGTGATCGCCGGGACAAGATCAGATTC.

There are a few counts of this clone. The chain couples TRBV9 to TRBJ2-3; TRBD1 aligns across 8 bases. The CDR3 sequence is 17 residues long. The junction had 7 bases not matched to a gene; V was cut back by 0 bases and J by 1 base. Germline loops: CDR1 SGDLS, CDR2 YYNGEE. CDR3 coding DNA: TGTGCCAGCAGCGTAGATCCAGGGGGCAGTGGCACAGATACGCAGTATTTT. Protein: CASSVDPGGSGTDTQYF.

The rearrangement links TRBV19 to TRBJ2-2, with D unresolved. V lost 1 base and J lost 9, with 12 bases in between. CDR3 size: 14 residues. Germline V lookup: CDR1 LNHDA, CDR2 SQIVND (reference sequence). The DNA for the CDR3 is TGTGCCAGTAGTATAGTTGAGGAGCCCCGGGAGCTGTTTTTT. Protein product: CASSIVEEPRELFF.

The CDR3 loop reads CASSIKQNTGELFF. CDR3 DNA sequence: TGTGCCAGTAGTATTAAACAGAACACCGGGGAGCTGTTTTTT. This sequence joins TRBV19 and TRBJ2-2; no clear D gene. CDR3 length: 14 amino acids. V was clipped by 3 bases and J by 1 base, with 6 bases between them. Germline values: CDR1 LNHDA, CDR2 SQIVND (reference sequence).

This chain links TRBV6-5 with TRBJ1-3; D is unresolved. V was pared by 7 bases and J by 0 bases, with 13 bases between. The CDR3 consists of 15 residues. Germline CDR1 MNHEY, CDR2 SVGAGI. The chain's CDR3 is CASTSSVFSGNTIYF. The CDR3 DNA is TGTGCCAGCACTTCGAGCGTCTTCTCTGGAAACACCATATATTTT.

As regards this clone: The junction departs from the called germline gene at one end, perhaps through a read error. The V and J genes are TRBV6-5 and TRBJ2-7; TRBD2 matches at 10 bases. Germline CDR1 and CDR2: MNHEY and SVGAGI. This CDR3 region has 12 residues. CDR3 residues: CASSDTSGRALF. CDR3 DNA: TGTGCCAGCAGTGACACCAGCGGGAGGGCCTTATTC.

The V call is TRBV6-5, the J call TRBJ2-7; possibly TRBD1 for D (5 bases). Per the germline V gene, CDR1 is MNHEY and CDR2 is SVGAGI. The CDR3 runs to 14 residues. Trimming cost V 10 bases and J 1 base, with 17 bases left between them. The CDR3 bases are TGTGCCATCCCCTACCACAAGGGGTCCTACGAGCAGTACGTC. This gives the protein CAIPYHKGSYEQYV.

This clone was detected a few times. The V and J genes are TRBV12-5 and TRBJ1-5; no clear D. Germline V gives CDR1 LGHNT, CDR2 FRNRAP. Deletions cut 3 bases from V and 3 bases from J, with 3 bases between. The CDR3 covers 12 residues. The DNA of the CDR3 is TGTGCTAGTGGTTTATACAATCAGCCCCAGCATTTT. Translation gives CASGLYNQPQHF. The full variable domain, with the rest looked up from reference TRBV12-5 and TRBJ1-5, is DARVTQTPRHKVTEMGQEVTMRCQPILGHNTVFWYRQTMMQGLELLAYFRNRAPLDDSGMPKDRFSAEMPDATLATLKIQPSEPRDSAVYFCASGLYNQPQHFGDGTRLSIL.

This clone was picked up a small number of times. The CDR3 loop is CSVAKGQGQSTDTQYF. The CDR3 DNA sequence: TGCAGCGTTGCGAAGGGGCAGGGGCAGAGCACAGATACGCAGTATTTT. The chain employs TRBV29-1 and TRBJ2-3, with a weak D call TRBD1 (6 bases). CDR3 length equals 16 residues. Deletions cut 4 bases from V and 0 bases from J, with 17 bases between. Germline V gives CDR1 SQVTM, CDR2 ANQGSEA.

CDR3 DNA: TGTGCCAGCAGCGCCGGGAGCGCAACTAATGAAAAACTGTTTTTT. This gives the protein CASSAGSATNEKLFF. The chain is built from TRBV6-1 and TRBJ1-4; D call uncertain. The germline V and J ends were trimmed by 6 bases and 0 bases, with 11 bases remaining between them. CDR1 is MNHNS and CDR2 is SASEGT in the germline V gene. The CDR3 length is 15 residues.

A few counts support this clone. The V call is TRBV4-3, the J call TRBJ1-2, with D possibly being TRBD1 (5 bases). Germline V gene data show CDR1 as LGHNA and CDR2 as YSLEER. V was shortened by 0 bases and J by 6 bases, with 11 bases between the two germline ends. The CDR3 runs 14 residues. The CDR3 loop reads CASSQDRGGHGYTF. CDR3 bases: TGCGCCAGCAGCCAAGACCGCGGGGGACATGGCTACACCTTC.

The chain carries TRBV5-6 and TRBJ1-2; the match to TRBD1 covers 7 bases. Looked up from germline, CDR1 is SGHDT and CDR2 is YYEEEE. This CDR3 region has 14 residues. Trimming removed 2 bases from V and 8 bases from J; junction bases left unmatched: 9. The CDR3 DNA reads as TGTGCCAGCAGCTTAGGGGGCACCCCGGGAGGCTACACCTTC. Translating gives CASSLGGTPGGYTF.

The chain uses TRBV7-9 and TRBJ2-2; perhaps TRBD2 as D (5 bases). Germline-derived CDR1 and CDR2 are SEHNR and FQNEAQ (reference sequence). The CDR3 is made up of 15 amino acids. V was shortened by 5 bases and J by 1 base, with 11 bases between the two germline ends. CDR3 DNA: TGTGCCAGCAGCCCACAACTAGAGAACACCGGGGAGCTGTTTTTT. This sequence encodes CASSPQLENTGELFF. The full variable domain, completed using reference TRBV7-9 and TRBJ2-2, is DTGVSQNPRHKITKRGQNVTFRCDPISEHNRLYWYRQTLGQGPEFLTYFQNEAQLEKSRLLSDRFSAERPKGSFSTLEIQRTEQGDSAMYLCASSPQLENTGELFFGEGSRLTVL.

The V gene is TRBV7-9, the J gene TRBJ2-2, with D perhaps TRBD1 (6 bases). Germline lookup yields CDR1 SEHNR and CDR2 FQNEAQ (reference sequence). This CDR3 contains 15 residues. With 4 bases removed from V and 5 bases from J, the gap between germline ends came to 14 bases. CDR3 in DNA: TGTGCCAGCAGCTCACAAAGACAGGTTACCGGGGAGCTGTTTTTT. The encoded protein is CASSSQRQVTGELFF.